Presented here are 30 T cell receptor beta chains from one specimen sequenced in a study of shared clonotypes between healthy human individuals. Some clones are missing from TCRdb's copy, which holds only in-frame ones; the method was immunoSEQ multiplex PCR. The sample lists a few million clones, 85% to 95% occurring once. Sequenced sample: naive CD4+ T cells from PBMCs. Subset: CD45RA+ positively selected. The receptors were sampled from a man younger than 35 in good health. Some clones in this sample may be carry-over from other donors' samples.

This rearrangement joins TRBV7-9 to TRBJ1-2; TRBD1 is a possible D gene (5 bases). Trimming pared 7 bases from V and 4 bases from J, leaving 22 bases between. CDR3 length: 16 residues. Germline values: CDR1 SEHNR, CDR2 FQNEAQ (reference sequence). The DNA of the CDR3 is TGTGCCAGCACCCCCGCCGGGAGGGACCGAAGCTATGGCTACACCTTC. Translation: CASTPAGRDRSYGYTF.

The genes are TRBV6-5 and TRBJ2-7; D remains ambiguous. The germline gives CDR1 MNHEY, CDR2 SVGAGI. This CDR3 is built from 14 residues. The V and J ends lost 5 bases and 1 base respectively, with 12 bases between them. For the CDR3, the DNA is TGTGCCAGCAGTCGGTCGGTCGGGTCCTACGAGCAGTACTTC. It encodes CASSRSVGSYEQYF.

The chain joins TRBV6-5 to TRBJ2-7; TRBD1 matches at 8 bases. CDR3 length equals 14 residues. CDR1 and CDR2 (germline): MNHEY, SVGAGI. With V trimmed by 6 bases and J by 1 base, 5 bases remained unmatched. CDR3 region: CASSRTGHSYEQYF. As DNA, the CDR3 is TGTGCCAGCAGCCGGACAGGGCATTCCTACGAGCAGTACTTC.

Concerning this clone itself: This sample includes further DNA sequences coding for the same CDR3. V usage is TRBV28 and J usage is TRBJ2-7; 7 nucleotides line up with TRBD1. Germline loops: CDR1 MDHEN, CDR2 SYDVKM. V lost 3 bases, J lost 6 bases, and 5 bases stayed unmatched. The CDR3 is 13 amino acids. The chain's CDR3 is CASSFTGVGEQYF. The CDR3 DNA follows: TGTGCCAGCAGTTTCACAGGGGTTGGCGAGCAGTACTTC.

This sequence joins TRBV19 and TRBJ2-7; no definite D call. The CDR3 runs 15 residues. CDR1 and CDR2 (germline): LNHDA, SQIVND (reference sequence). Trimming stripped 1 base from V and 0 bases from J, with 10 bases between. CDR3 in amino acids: CASSIAWGYSYEQYF. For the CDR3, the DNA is TGTGCCAGTAGTATAGCGTGGGGTTACTCCTACGAGCAGTACTTC.

The CDR3: CASSSPGQKGEKLFF. Here the CDR3 DNA reads TGTGCCAGCAGCTCACCGGGACAGAAGGGCGAAAAACTGTTTTTT. This rearrangement joins TRBV7-9 to TRBJ1-4, with 7 bases that match TRBD1. Germline V gene sequence: CDR1 SEHNR, CDR2 FQNEAQ (reference sequence). V trimming: 4 bases; J trimming: 8 bases; junction bases outside the gene matches: 10. The CDR3 length is 15 residues.

The CDR3 sequence is CASSLTTGGRTEAFF. In nucleotides, the CDR3 is TGTGCCAGCAGTCTGACGACAGGGGGAAGGACTGAAGCTTTCTTT. The J gene is TRBJ1-1, the V gene TRBV28; 9 bases match TRBD1. V shed 5 bases and J 5 bases; nucleotides not matched to a gene: 9. CDR1 and CDR2 from the germline V gene are MDHEN and SYDVKM. The CDR3 has 15 residues.

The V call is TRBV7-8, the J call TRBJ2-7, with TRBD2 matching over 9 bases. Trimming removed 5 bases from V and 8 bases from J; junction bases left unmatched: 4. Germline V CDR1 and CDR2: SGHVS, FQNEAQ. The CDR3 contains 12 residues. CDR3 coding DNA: TGTGCCAGCAGCCAGGCGGGGGGGCAGCAGTACTTC. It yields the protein CASSQAGGQQYF.

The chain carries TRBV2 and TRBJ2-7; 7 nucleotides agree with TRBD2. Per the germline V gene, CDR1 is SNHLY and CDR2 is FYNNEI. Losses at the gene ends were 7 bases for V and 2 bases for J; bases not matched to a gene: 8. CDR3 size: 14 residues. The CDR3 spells CASKRGRGAYEQYF. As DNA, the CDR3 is TGTGCCAGCAAAAGGGGCCGGGGGGCCTACGAGCAGTACTTC.

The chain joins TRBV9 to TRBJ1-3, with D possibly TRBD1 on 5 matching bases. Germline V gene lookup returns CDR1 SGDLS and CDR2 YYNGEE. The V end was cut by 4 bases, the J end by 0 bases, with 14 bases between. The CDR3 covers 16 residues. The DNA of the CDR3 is TGTGCCAGCAGCCCCCAGGGATGGATCTCTGGAAACACCATATATTTT. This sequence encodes CASSPQGWISGNTIYF.

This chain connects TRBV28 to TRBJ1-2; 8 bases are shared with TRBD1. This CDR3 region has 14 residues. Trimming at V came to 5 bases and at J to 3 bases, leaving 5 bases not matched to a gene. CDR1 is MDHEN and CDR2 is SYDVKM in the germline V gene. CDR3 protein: CASSRTGRDYGYTF. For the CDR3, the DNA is TGTGCCAGCAGTAGGACAGGGAGGGACTATGGCTACACCTTC.

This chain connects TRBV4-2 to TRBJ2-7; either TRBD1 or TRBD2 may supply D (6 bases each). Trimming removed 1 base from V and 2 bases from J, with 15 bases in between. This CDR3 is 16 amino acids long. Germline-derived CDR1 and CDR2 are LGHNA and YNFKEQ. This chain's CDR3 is CASSQALGGDTYEQYF. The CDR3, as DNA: TGTGCCAGCAGCCAAGCCCTCGGAGGGGACACCTACGAGCAGTACTTC.

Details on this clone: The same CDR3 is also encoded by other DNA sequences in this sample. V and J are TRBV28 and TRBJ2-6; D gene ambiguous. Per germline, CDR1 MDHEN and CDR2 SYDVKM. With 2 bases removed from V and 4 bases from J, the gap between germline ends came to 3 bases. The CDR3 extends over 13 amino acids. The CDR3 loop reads CASSLGGANVLTF. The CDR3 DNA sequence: TGTGCCAGCAGTTTAGGGGGGGCCAACGTCCTGACTTTC.

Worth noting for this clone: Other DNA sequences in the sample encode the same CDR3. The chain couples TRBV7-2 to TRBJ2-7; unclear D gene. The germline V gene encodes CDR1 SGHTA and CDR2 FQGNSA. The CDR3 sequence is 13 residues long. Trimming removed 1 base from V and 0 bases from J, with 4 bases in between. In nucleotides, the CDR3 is TGTGCCAGCAGCTTAGACTACTCCTACGAGCAGTACTTC. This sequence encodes CASSLDYSYEQYF.

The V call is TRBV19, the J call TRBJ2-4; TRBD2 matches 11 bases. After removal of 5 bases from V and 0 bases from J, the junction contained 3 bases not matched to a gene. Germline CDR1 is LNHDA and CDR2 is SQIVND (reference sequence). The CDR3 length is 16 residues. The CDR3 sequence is CASSPGLAVAKNIQYF. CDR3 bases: TGTGCCAGTAGTCCGGGACTAGCGGTAGCCAAAAACATTCAGTACTTC.

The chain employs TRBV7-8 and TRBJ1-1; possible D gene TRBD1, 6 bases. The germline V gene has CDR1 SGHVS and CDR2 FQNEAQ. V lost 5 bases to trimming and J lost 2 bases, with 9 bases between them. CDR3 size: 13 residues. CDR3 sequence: CASSQDRNTEAFF. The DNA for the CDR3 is TGTGCCAGCAGCCAGGACAGAAACACTGAAGCTTTCTTT.

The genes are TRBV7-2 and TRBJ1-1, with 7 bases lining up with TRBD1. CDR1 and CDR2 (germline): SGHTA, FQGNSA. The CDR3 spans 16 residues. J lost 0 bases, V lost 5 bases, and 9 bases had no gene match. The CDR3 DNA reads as TGTGCCAGCAGCCTCAGGGGGAGAGGTGTGAACACTGAAGCTTTCTTT. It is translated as CASSLRGRGVNTEAFF.

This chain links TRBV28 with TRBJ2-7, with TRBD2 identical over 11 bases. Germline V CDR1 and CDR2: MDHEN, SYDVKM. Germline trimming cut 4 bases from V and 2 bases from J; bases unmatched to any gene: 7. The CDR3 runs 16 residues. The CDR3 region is CASSSAGTSGPYEQYF. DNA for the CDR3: TGTGCCAGCAGTTCAGCCGGGACTAGCGGTCCCTACGAGCAGTACTTC.

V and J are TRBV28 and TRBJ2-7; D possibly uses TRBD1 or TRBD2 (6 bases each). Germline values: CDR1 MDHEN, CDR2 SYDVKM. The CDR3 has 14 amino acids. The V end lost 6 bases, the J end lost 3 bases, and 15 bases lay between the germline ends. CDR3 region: CASREGTGIYEQYF. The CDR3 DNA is TGTGCCAGCAGGGAGGGAACAGGGATCTACGAGCAGTACTTC.

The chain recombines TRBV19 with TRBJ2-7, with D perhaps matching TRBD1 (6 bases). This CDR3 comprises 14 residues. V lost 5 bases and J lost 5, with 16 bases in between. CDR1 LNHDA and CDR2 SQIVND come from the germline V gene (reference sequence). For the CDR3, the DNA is TGTGCCAGTAGTCAGTTGGGGACAAGGCACGAGCAGTACTTC. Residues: CASSQLGTRHEQYF. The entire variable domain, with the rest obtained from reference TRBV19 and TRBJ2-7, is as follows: DGGITQSPKYLFRKEGQNVTLSCEQNLNHDAMYWYRQDPGQGLRLIYYSQIVNDFQKGDIAEGYSVSREKKESFPLTVTSAQKNPTAFYLCASSQLGTRHEQYFGPGTRLTVT.

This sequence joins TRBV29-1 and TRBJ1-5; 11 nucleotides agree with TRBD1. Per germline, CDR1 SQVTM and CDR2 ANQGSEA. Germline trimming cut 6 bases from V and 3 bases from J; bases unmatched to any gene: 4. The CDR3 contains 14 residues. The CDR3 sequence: CSVGTGGNNQPQHF. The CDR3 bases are TGCAGCGTCGGGACAGGGGGGAACAATCAGCCCCAGCATTTT.

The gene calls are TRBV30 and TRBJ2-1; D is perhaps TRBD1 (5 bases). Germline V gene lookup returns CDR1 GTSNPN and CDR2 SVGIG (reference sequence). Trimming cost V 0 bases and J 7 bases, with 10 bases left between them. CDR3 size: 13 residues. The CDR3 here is CAWSVNRRNEQFF. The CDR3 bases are TGTGCCTGGAGTGTCAACAGGCGGAATGAGCAGTTCTTC. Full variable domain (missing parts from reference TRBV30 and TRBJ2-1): SQTIHQWPATLVQPVGSPLSLECTVEGTSNPNLYWYRQAAGRGLQLLFYSVGIGQISSEVPQNLSASRPQDRQFILSSKKLLLSDSGFYLCAWSVNRRNEQFFGPGTRLTVL.

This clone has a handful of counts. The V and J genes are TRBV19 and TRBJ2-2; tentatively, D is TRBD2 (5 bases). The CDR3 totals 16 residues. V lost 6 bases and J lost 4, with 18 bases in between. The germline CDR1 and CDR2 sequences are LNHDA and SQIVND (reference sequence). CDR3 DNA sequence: TGTGCCAGTAGACGAGGTGGGAGTCGTCCCACCGGGGAGCTGTTTTTT. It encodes CASRRGGSRPTGELFF.

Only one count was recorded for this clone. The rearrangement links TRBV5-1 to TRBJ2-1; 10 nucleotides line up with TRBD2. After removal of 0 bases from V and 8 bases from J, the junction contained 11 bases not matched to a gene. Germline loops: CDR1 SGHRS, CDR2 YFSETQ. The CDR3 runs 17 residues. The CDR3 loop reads CASSLEGASGSWDEQFF. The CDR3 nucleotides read TGCGCCAGCAGCTTGGAGGGCGCTAGCGGGAGTTGGGATGAGCAGTTCTTC.

CDR3 coding DNA: TGTGCCAGCAGCTTAGGGGCTAGCGTAAGCACAGATACGCAGTATTTT. This sequence encodes CASSLGASVSTDTQYF. The chain carries TRBV7-6 and TRBJ2-3; a possible D gene is TRBD2 (6 bases). The CDR3 spans 16 residues. CDR1 and CDR2 (germline): SGHVS, FNYEAQ. Trimming stripped 1 base from V and 0 bases from J, with 11 bases between. The entire variable domain, with the rest obtained from reference TRBV7-6 and TRBJ2-3, is as follows: GAGVSQSPRYKVTKRGQDVALRCDPISGHVSLYWYRQALGQGPEFLTYFNYEAQQDKSGLPNDRFSAERPEGSISTLTIQRTEQRDSAMYRCASSLGASVSTDTQYFGPGTRLTVL.

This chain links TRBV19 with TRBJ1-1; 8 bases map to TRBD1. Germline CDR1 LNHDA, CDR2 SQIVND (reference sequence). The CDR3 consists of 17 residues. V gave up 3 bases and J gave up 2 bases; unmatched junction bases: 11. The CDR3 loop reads CASSILQGQGYNTEAFF. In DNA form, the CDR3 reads TGTGCCAGTAGTATTCTCCAAGGACAGGGTTACAACACTGAAGCTTTCTTT.

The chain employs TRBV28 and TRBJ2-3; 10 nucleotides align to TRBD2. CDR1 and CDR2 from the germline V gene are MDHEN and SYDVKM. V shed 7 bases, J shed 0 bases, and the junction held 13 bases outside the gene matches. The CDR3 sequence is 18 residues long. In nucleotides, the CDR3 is TGTGCCAGCACTCAACCGGGACTAGCGCCAAAGAGCACAGATACGCAGTATTTT. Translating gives CASTQPGLAPKSTDTQYF.

The CDR3 loop is CASSSQDWGSGNTIYF. The CDR3 DNA reads TGCGCCAGCAGCTCTCAAGACTGGGGGTCTGGAAACACCATATATTTT. V is TRBV5-1 and J is TRBJ1-3; D is possibly TRBD1 (5 bases). Germline CDR1 reads SGHRS; CDR2 reads YFSETQ. V was trimmed by 3 bases and J by 1 base, leaving 14 bases between them. The CDR3 spans 16 residues.

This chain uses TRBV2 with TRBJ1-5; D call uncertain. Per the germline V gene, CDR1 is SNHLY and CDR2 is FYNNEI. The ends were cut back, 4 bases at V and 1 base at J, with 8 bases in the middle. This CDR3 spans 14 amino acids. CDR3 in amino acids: CASSGRRSNQPQHF. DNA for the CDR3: TGTGCCAGCAGTGGCCGCAGGAGCAATCAGCCCCAGCATTTT.

The CDR3 protein is CASSYRRVSYEQYF. The CDR3 bases are TGTGCCAGCAGCTACCGGAGGGTATCCTACGAGCAGTACTTC. J is TRBJ2-7 and V is TRBV7-2; D possibly corresponds to TRBD2 (6 bases). Per the germline V gene, CDR1 is SGHTA and CDR2 is FQGNSA. This CDR3 comprises 14 residues. The V end was cut by 4 bases, the J end by 1 base, with 11 bases between.